These T cell receptor beta chains were read from a single sample in a study of T cell responses to AZD1222 COVID-19 vaccine. Measured with immunoSEQ multiplex PCR; TCRdb has only the in-frame clones, and not every one. The table shows approximately 80,000 clones, with around 90% occurring only once. Source: peripheral blood, taken on day 0 of AZD1222 vaccination. The receptors derive from an adult in good health. The CDR3 runs from the conserved cysteine through the conserved F or W. A D gene is named only where the DNA matches it firmly. Size tells how often a clone was seen (once, few, many) or the class of an expanded clone, and some rows leave it out.

>TRBJ1-1|.|TRBD1|TRBV5-4
TGTGCCAGCAGCCGCACAGGGGGCTTCGCTGAAGCTTTCTTT
CASSRTGGFAEAFF
>TRBJ1-1|.|.|TRBV4-1
TGCGCCAGCAGCCAAGATTGGACGGGGGGGGCAATGGCTGAAGCTTTCTTT
CASSQDWTGGAMAEAFF
>TRBJ1-2|.|TRBD1|TRBV7-2
TGTGCCAGTACCCCAGGACAGGGCCTCTATGGCTACACCTTC
CASTPGQGLYGYTF
>TRBJ1-1|once|TRBD1|TRBV29-1
TGCAGCGTGGTGGGACAGGGGAACACTGAAGCTTTCTTT
CSVVGQGNTEAFF
>TRBJ1-4|once|.|TRBV2
TGTGCCAGCAACATTCGGGGGTTAGGTGAAAAACTGTTTTTT
CASNIRGLGEKLFF
>TRBJ1-1|.|.|TRBV2
TGTGCCAGCACCCGGGCGGGATTGAACACTGAAGCTTTCTTT
CASTRAGLNTEAFF
>TRBJ2-2|.|TRBD1|TRBV19
TGTGCCAGTAGTCCCAGACAGGGGAACACCGGGGAGCTGTTTTTT
CASSPRQGNTGELFF
>TRBJ1-1|.|.|TRBV27
TGTGCCAGCAGGGACAGCCTGAACACTGAAGCTTTCTTT
CASRDSLNTEAFF
>TRBJ2-1|.|.|TRBV9
TGTGCCAGCAGCCCCCTTGGCAGCTCCTACAATGAGCAGTTCTTC
CASSPLGSSYNEQFF
>TRBJ1-2|.|.|TRBV14
TGTGCCAGCAGCGACGACCGAGCCTATGGCTACACCTTC
CASSDDRAYGYTF
>TRBJ2-1|.|.|TRBV7-3
TGTGCCAGCAGCTTAACTCTCGGTGAGCAGTTCTTC
CASSLTLGEQFF
>TRBJ2-1|.|TRBD1|TRBV3-1/TRBV3-2
TGTGCCAGCAGCCACATCGGGACAGGGGACTCTGAGCAGTTCTTC
CASSHIGTGDSEQFF
>TRBJ2-3|.|.|TRBV7-3
TGTGCCAGCAGCTTGCTAGCAGATACGCAGTATTTT
CASSLLADTQYF
>TRBJ1-1|.|.|TRBV10-1
TGCGCCAGCAGTGAGGGAGAGCGGGTTAGAGCTTTCTTT
CASSEGERVRAFF
>TRBJ1-2|.|.|TRBV9
TGTGCCAGCAGCGTAGACGCAAACTATGGCTACACCTTC
CASSVDANYGYTF
>TRBJ1-1|.|TRBD1|TRBV10-3
TGTGCCACCTCCGGGACAGGGTTGAACACTGAAGCTTTCTTT
CATSGTGLNTEAFF
>TRBJ1-5|.|.|TRBV7-6
TGTGCCAGCAGCTTAGCGGGGGAGATAGATCAGCCCCAGCATTTT
CASSLAGEIDQPQHF
>TRBJ2-5|.|TRBD1|TRBV27
TGTGCCAGCAGTAAGACAGGGATCCAAGAGACCCAGTACTTC
CASSKTGIQETQYF
>TRBJ2-3|.|.|TRBV7-3
TGTGCCAGCAGCTTTTCAGCAGGGGAGTTTACGCAGTATTTT
CASSFSAGEFTQYF
>TRBJ1-1|.|.|TRBV7-2
TGTGCCAGCAGCTTAACGGCCGACCCGAACACTGAAGCTTTCTTT
CASSLTADPNTEAFF
>TRBJ1-4|.|.|TRBV5-1
TGCGCCAGCAGCCGAGACAGCTTTAATGAAAAACTGTTTTTT
CASSRDSFNEKLFF
>TRBJ1-1|.|.|TRBV5-1
TGCGCCAGCAGCTTGAATTTGGGGCCGCCTTACACTGAAGCTTTCTTT
CASSLNLGPPYTEAFF
>TRBJ1-1|.|.|TRBV4-1
TGCGCCAGCAGCCAAGATCTTAACACTCTCCCTGGGGACACTGAAGCTTTCTTT
CASSQDLNTLPGDTEAFF
>TRBJ1-6|.|.|TRBV2
TGTGCCAGCAGTGAAAGGCGGGACCGGCCCTGGGGTTCACCCCTCCACTTT
CASSERRDRPWGSPLHF
>TRBJ1-2|.|TRBD1|TRBV30
TGTGCCAAAGAGACAGGGTTGGACTATGGCTACACCTTC
CAKETGLDYGYTF
>TRBJ2-1|.|.|TRBV27
TGTGCCAGCTCCCGGCGGATAGCGGTATACAATGAGCAGTTCTTC
CASSRRIAVYNEQFF
>TRBJ2-7|.|.|TRBV24-1
TGTGCCACCAGTGACCCTAGTAGGGGTTCGCACGAGCAGTACTTC
CATSDPSRGSHEQYF
>TRBJ2-2|once|.|TRBV3-1/TRBV3-2
TGTGCCAGCAGCCACTACAGCGCGAACACCGGGGAGCTGTTTTTT
CASSHYSANTGELFF
>TRBJ1-1|.|TRBD1|TRBV29-1
TGCAGCGTTGAAGATTGGAAGGGGGCAGGGGGATTGAACACTGAAGCTTTCTTT
CSVEDWKGAGGLNTEAFF
>TRBJ1-1|.|.|TRBV28
TGTGCCAGCAGGAGGACAAGGTCGGCTTTCTTT
CASRRTRSAFF
>TRBJ1-6|.|.|TRBV11-2
TGTGCCAGCAGCTTAGGGCTTAGAGATAATTCACCCCTCCACTTT
CASSLGLRDNSPLHF
>TRBJ1-1|.|.|TRBV20-1
TGCAGTGCTAAGTATGTAACTGAAGCTTTCTTT
CSAKYVTEAFF